One sample yielded the 17 T cell receptor beta chains listed below, sequenced in a study of blood T cell repertoires in COVID-19. Some clones are missing from TCRdb's copy, which holds only in-frame ones; the method was immunoSEQ multiplex PCR. The profile covers some 360,000 clones, with more than 70% appearing a single time and approximately 0.97% taken by the ten largest. Material for sequencing was PBMCs or T cells enriched from blood (not recorded which). All receptors come from a woman in her 30s who had been exposed to COVID-19.

The chain employs TRBV28 and TRBJ1-2; no firm D call. In germline, CDR1 is MDHEN, CDR2 SYDVKM. Trimming removed 5 bases at V and 3 bases at J, with 16 bases between. The CDR3 runs to 15 residues. The CDR3 is CASSASTPADYGYTF. The CDR3, as DNA: TGTGCCAGCAGTGCCAGCACCCCGGCGGACTATGGCTACACCTTC.

CDR3 sequence reads: CASSEEPRQGLIYGYTF. In DNA, the CDR3 is TGTGCCAGCAGTGAAGAACCAAGACAGGGGTTAATCTATGGCTACACCTTC. This rearrangement joins TRBV6-1 to TRBJ1-2; TRBD1 matches at 8 bases. The germline CDR1 and CDR2 sequences are MNHNS and SASEGT. This CDR3 spans 17 amino acids. Germline trimming cut 1 base from V and 4 bases from J; bases unmatched to any gene: 11.

The gene calls are TRBV5-4 and TRBJ1-1; D possibly corresponds to TRBD1 (6 bases). CDR3 length equals 15 residues. The ends were cut back, 1 base at V and 2 bases at J, with 12 bases in the middle. Germline V gene sequence: CDR1 SGHNT, CDR2 YYREEE (reference sequence). CDR3 sequence: CASSLISGHNTEAFF. In nucleotides, the CDR3 is TGTGCCAGCAGCTTGATTTCGGGACACAACACTGAAGCTTTCTTT.

CDR3: CASSSTGGGTSGYNEQFF. The CDR3 nucleotides read TGTGCCAGCTCATCGACAGGGGGAGGGACTAGCGGCTACAATGAGCAGTTCTTC. The V gene is TRBV18, the J gene TRBJ2-1, with 11 nucleotides matching TRBD2. The CDR3 length is 18 residues. The germline gives CDR1 KGHSH, CDR2 LQKENI. V trimming: 5 bases; J trimming: 3 bases; junction bases outside the gene matches: 12.

The chain is built from TRBV19 and TRBJ1-3; tentatively, D is TRBD1 (5 bases). This CDR3 has 15 residues. Germline V lookup: CDR1 LNHDA, CDR2 SQIVND (reference sequence). Deletions cut 9 bases from V and 7 bases from J, with 22 bases between. CDR3 nucleotide sequence: TGTGCCAGCAACAATTGGAACCCTAAGGGGAACACCATATATTTT. This codes for CASNNWNPKGNTIYF.

The chain joins TRBV7-9 to TRBJ2-1; 15 bases fit TRBD2. The CDR3 length is 18 residues. V shed 1 base, J shed 9 bases, and the junction held 10 bases outside the gene matches. Germline V gives CDR1 SEHNR, CDR2 FQNEAQ (reference sequence). This chain's CDR3 is CASSLVRGLAGGGSEQFF. In nucleotides, the CDR3 is TGTGCCAGCAGCTTAGTAAGGGGACTAGCGGGAGGAGGGAGTGAGCAGTTCTTC.

This chain links TRBV10-2 with TRBJ2-5, with D tentatively TRBD1 (5 bases). Trimming shortened V by 8 bases and J by 3 bases, and 10 bases separated the two germline ends. CDR3 size: 12 residues. Germline values: CDR1 WSHSY, CDR2 SAAADI. The CDR3 protein is CASGREKETQYF. The CDR3 DNA sequence: TGCGCCAGCGGCAGGGAAAAAGAGACCCAGTACTTC.

The chain employs TRBV19 and TRBJ2-7; 13 positions match TRBD2. The CDR3 totals 17 residues. Looked up from germline, CDR1 is LNHDA and CDR2 is SQIVND (reference sequence). Trimming at V came to 6 bases and at J to 0 bases, leaving 8 bases not matched to a gene. CDR3 sequence (DNA): TGTGCCAGTAGCAGATTAGGACTAGCGGGAGTCTCCTACGAGCAGTACTTC. Its protein product is CASSRLGLAGVSYEQYF.

V usage is TRBV10-2 and J usage is TRBJ1-4; 11 bases are a match to TRBD1. J lost 7 bases, V lost 3 bases, and 4 bases had no gene match. The CDR3 is 15 residues long. CDR1 is WSHSY and CDR2 is SAAADI in the germline V gene. The chain's CDR3 is CASSDQGQGGEKLFF. The CDR3, as DNA: TGCGCCAGCAGTGATCAGGGACAGGGGGGTGAAAAACTGTTTTTT.

CDR3 sequence reads: CASSPRDFLIYGYTF. DNA of the CDR3: TGTGCCAGCTCACCAAGAGACTTCCTAATCTATGGCTACACCTTC. V usage is TRBV18 and J usage is TRBJ1-2; D is uncertain. CDR1 is KGHSH and CDR2 is LQKENI in the germline V gene. Deletions cut 2 bases from V and 4 bases from J, with 14 bases between. The length of the CDR3 is 15 residues.

In its sample, this clone was seen a few times. The V and J genes are TRBV7-9 and TRBJ1-1; TRBD1 aligns across 7 bases. V was clipped by 3 bases and J by 0 bases; unmatched bases: 13. The CDR3 has 18 residues. The germline gives CDR1 SEHNR, CDR2 FQNEAQ (reference sequence). The CDR3 region is CASSLSGKGATMNTEAFF. The CDR3 coding sequence is TGTGCCAGCAGCTTGTCCGGTAAGGGGGCGACGATGAACACTGAAGCTTTCTTT.

The rearrangement joins TRBV19 to TRBJ1-2; no definite D call. Germline CDR1 and CDR2: LNHDA and SQIVND (reference sequence). V gave up 8 bases and J gave up 3 bases, with 13 bases separating them. The length of the CDR3 is 13 residues. CDR3 in amino acids: CASESNLHYGYTF. DNA of the CDR3: TGTGCCAGTGAGTCCAATCTCCACTATGGCTACACCTTC.

The chain joins TRBV29-1 to TRBJ2-1; tentative D call: TRBD1 (7 bases). The germline V gene has CDR1 SQVTM and CDR2 ANQGSEA. The ends were cut back, 7 bases at V and 5 bases at J, with 21 bases in the middle. The CDR3 covers 15 residues. The CDR3 loop reads CSARKGGQRNNEQFF. In DNA form, the CDR3 reads TGCAGCGCAAGGAAGGGGGGACAGAGAAACAATGAGCAGTTCTTC.

This chain uses TRBV28 with TRBJ1-5; D is perhaps TRBD1 (6 bases). The germline V gene has CDR1 MDHEN and CDR2 SYDVKM. V lost 7 bases and J lost 5, with 15 bases in between. This CDR3 comprises 14 residues. Written as DNA, the CDR3 is TGTGCCAGCACCCTAGGGGGTTGGCATCAGCCCCAGCATTTT. Encoded protein: CASTLGGWHQPQHF. Based on the CDR3 plus reference TRBV28 and TRBJ1-5, the full variable domain is DVKVTQSSRYLVKRTGEKVFLECVQDMDHENMFWYRQDPGLGLRLIYFSYDVKMKEKGDIPEGYSVSREKKERFSLILESASTNQTSMYLCASTLGGWHQPQHFGDGTRLSIL.

V usage is TRBV11-3 and J usage is TRBJ2-7, with 8 bases that match TRBD1. CDR1 and CDR2 from the germline V gene are SGHNT and YENEEA. V shed 2 bases, J shed 2 bases, and the junction held 5 bases outside the gene matches. The CDR3 consists of 15 residues. Written as DNA, the CDR3 is TGTGCCAGCAGCTTACTTCTGGGACAGGCCTACGAGCAGTACTTC. It yields the protein CASSLLLGQAYEQYF. Looking up the rest from reference TRBV11-3 and TRBJ2-7 gives the full variable domain: EAGVVQSPRYKIIEKKQPVAFWCNPISGHNTLYWYLQNLGQGPELLIRYENEEAVDDSQLPKDRFSAERLKGVDSTLKIQPAELGDSAVYLCASSLLLGQAYEQYFGPGTRLTVT.

A few counts support this clone. This chain joins TRBV2 and TRBJ1-4; D gene ambiguous. Trimming left V 6 bases short and J 0 bases short, with 8 bases between. The CDR3 is made up of 14 amino acids. Germline V gene data show CDR1 as SNHLY and CDR2 as FYNNEI. The CDR3 coding sequence is TGTGCCAGCAGGTTCAGTGCAACTAATGAAAAACTGTTTTTT. As protein: CASRFSATNEKLFF.

The rearrangement joins TRBV7-8 to TRBJ2-3; 8 bases are a match to TRBD1. This CDR3 is built from 16 residues. J gave up 2 bases and V 3 bases, and 7 bases lay outside the gene matches. Germline V lookup: CDR1 SGHVS, CDR2 FQNEAQ. CDR3 DNA: TGTGCCAGCAGCTTTTCGGCAGGGGGCGTCACAGATACGCAGTATTTT. It yields the protein CASSFSAGGVTDTQYF.